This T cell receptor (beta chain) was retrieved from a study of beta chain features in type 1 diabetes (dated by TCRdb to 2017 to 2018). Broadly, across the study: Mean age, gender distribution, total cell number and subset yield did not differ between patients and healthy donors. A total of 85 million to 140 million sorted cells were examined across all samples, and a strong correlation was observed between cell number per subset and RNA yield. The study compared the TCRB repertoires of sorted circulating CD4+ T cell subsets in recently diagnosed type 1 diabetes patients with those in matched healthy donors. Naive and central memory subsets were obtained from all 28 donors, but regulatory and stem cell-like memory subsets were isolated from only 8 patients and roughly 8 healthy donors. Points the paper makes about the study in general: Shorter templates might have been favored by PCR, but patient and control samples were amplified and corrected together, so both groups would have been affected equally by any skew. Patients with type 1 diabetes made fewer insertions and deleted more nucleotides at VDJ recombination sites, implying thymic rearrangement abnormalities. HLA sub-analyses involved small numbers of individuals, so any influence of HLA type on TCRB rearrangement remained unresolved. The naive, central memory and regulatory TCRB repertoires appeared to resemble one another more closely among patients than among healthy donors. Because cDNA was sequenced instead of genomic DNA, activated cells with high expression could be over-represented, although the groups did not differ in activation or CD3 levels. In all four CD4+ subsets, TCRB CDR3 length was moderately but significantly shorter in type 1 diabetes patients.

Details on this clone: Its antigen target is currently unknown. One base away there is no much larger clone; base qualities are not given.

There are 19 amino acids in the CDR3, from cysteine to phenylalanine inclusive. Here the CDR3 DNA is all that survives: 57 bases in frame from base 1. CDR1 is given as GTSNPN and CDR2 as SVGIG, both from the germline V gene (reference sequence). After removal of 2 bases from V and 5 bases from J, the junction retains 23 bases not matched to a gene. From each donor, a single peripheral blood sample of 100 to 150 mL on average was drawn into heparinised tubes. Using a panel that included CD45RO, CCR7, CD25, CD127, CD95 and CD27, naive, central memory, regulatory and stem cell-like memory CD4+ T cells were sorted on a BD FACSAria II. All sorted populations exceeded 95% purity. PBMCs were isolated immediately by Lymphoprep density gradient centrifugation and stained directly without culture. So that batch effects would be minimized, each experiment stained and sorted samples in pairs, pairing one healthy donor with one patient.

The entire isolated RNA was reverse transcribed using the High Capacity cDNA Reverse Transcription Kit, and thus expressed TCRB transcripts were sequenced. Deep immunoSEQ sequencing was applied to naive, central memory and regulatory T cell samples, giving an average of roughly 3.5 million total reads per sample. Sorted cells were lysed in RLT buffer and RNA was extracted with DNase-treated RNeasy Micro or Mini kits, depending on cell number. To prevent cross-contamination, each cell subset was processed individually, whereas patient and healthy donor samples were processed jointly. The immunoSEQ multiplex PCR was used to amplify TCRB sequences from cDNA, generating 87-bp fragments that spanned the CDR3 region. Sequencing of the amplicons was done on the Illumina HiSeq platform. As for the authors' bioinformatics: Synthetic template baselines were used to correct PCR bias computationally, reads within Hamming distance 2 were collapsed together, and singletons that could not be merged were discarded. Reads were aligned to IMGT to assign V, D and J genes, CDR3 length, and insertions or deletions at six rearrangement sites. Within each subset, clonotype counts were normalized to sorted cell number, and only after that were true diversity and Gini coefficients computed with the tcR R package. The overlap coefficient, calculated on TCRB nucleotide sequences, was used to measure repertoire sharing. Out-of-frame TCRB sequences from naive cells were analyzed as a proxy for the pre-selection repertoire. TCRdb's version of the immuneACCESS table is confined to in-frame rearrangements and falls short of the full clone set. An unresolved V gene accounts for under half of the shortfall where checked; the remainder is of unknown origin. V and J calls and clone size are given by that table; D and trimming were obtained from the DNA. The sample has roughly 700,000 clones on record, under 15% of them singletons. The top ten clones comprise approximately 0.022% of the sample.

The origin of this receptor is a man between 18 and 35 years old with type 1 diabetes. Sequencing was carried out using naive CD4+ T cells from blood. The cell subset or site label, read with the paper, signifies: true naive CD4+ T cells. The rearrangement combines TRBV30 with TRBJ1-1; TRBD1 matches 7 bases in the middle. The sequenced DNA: TGTGCCTGGAGTCGTCCTCTGACAGGGAAGGGGCCCCTCGGGACTGAAGCTTTCTTT. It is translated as CAWSRPLTGKGPLGTEAFF.